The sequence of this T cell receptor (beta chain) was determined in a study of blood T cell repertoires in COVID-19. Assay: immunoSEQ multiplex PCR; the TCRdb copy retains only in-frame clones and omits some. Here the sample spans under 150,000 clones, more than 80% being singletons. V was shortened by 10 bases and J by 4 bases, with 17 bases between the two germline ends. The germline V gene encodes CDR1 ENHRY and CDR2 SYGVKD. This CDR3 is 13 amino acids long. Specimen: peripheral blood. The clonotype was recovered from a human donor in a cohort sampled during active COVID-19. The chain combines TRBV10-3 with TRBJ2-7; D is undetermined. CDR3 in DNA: TGTGCCACTGCGCCCCTTCCCGCTTACGAGCAGTACTTC. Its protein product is CATAPLPAYEQYF.